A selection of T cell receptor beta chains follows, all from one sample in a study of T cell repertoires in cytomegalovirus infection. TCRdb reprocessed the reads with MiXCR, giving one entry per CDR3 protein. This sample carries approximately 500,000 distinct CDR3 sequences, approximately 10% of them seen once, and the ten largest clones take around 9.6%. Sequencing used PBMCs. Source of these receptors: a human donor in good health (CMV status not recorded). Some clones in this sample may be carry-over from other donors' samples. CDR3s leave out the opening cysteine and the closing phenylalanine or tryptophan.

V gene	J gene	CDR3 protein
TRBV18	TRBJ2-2	ASSATGGPANTGELF
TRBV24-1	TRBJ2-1	ATSGRTGDNEQF
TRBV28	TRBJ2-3	ASSTQQGFMTDTQY
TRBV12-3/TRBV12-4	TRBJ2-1	ASRKTGAEGGEQF
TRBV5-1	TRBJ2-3	ASSLVQDTQY
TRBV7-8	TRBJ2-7	ASSFSESYEQY
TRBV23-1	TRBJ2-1	ASSQSIGRDNEQF
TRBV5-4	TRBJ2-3	ASSLVRNTDTQY
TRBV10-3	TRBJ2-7	AIRDPWGGNDEQY
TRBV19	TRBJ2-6	ASSIDRGRTGHSGANVLT